This T cell receptor (beta chain) originates from a study of patients and donors after allogeneic stem cell transplantation. MiXCR was run by TCRdb on the RT-PCR reads, yielding one entry per CDR3 protein. Of 900,000 to 1,000,000 distinct CDR3 sequences listed, roughly 18% are singletons. The CDR3 sequence is 15 residues long. The V gene end was trimmed by 4 bases and the J gene end by 5 bases; junction bases not matched to a gene: 6. This clonotype has only a few counts. The sequenced sample consisted of blood, either unsorted or a sorted T cell fraction (not recorded which). The receptor was derived from a human donor who was either an allogeneic HSCT recipient or a stem cell or donor lymphocyte infusion donor (not recorded which). It is not recorded whose cells these are; they may come from a transplant donor. This rearrangement joins TRBV12-3 or TRBV12-4 to TRBJ2-4; TRBD1 matches 9 bases. The DNA of the CDR3 is TGTGCCAGCAGTTCAACACAGGGGGCGGAAAACATTCAGTACTTC. Translated: CASSSTQGAENIQYF.